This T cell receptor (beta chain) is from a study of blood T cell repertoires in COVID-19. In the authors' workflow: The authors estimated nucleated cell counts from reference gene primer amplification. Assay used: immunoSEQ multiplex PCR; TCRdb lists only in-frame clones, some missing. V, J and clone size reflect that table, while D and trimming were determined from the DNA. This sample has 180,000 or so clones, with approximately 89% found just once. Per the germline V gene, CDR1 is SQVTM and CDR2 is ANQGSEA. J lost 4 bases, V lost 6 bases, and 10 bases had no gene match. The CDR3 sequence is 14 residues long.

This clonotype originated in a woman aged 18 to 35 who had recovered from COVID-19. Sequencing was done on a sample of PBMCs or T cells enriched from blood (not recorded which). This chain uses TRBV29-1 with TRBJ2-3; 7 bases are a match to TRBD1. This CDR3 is CSVATGERPDTQYF. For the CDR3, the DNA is TGCAGCGTCGCTACAGGGGAGCGGCCAGATACGCAGTATTTT.